This TCR beta chain was recovered during a study of human T cells and chemical hapten exposure. As to time point: pre-sensitization, week 0. Stated treatment: therapeutic diphenylcyclopropenone sensitization with weekly scalp DPC. This clonotype was counted a few times. TCRdb redid the calling of the RACE reads with MiXCR, one entry per CDR3 protein. The sample has 300,000 to 400,000 distinct CDR3 sequences; 5.1% are singletons. The sequencing here drew on whole blood, taken in connection with sensitization to the hapten diphenylcyclopropenone (DPC). The clonotype comes from a woman in her fifties or sixties with alopecia areata. Some clones in this sample may be carry-over from other donors' samples.

The CDR3 sequence: CSARQIINNSPLHF. CDR3 sequence (DNA): TGCAGTGCTAGACAGATAATCAACAATTCACCCCTCCACTTT. This chain links TRBV20-1 with TRBJ1-6; D not resolved. CDR1 and CDR2 from the germline V gene are DFQATT and SNEGSKA (reference sequence). The CDR3 has 14 amino acids. V dropped 2 bases and J dropped 7 bases, with 12 bases sitting between them.